The next 23 T cell receptor beta chains were all read from a single sample in a study of response to subunit inactivated influenza vaccine. TCRdb processed the RT-PCR reads anew with MiXCR; each CDR3 protein has one entry. Found here are 500,000 to 600,000 distinct CDR3 sequences, around 15% of them singletons; the top ten hold around 10%. Sequencing used PBMCs from blood, obtained 11 to 12 days after vaccination. All receptors come from a man aged 50 to 60 who received an inactivated influenza vaccine.

This chain connects TRBV27 to TRBJ2-3; perhaps TRBD2 as D (5 bases). In germline, CDR1 is MNHEY, CDR2 SMNVEV (reference sequence). The CDR3 runs 15 residues. Trimming cost V 5 bases and J 5 bases, with 17 bases left between them. CDR3 sequence (DNA): TGTGCCAGCAGTACGATACTCCGGACTGGAGATACGCAGTATTTT. Amino acid sequence: CASSTILRTGDTQYF.

There are a few counts of this clonotype. The V gene is TRBV28, the J gene TRBJ2-6, with D perhaps matching TRBD2 (6 bases). The V end lost 3 bases, the J end lost 2 bases, and 8 bases lay between the germline ends. Germline CDR1 MDHEN, CDR2 SYDVKM. CDR3 length equals 15 residues. CDR3 sequence reads: CASSFSGAGANVLTF. Written as DNA, the CDR3 is TGTGCCAGCAGTTTTTCGGGGGCTGGGGCCAACGTCCTGACTTTC.

The V and J genes are TRBV12-3 or TRBV12-4 and TRBJ1-6, with D perhaps matching TRBD1 (5 bases). V lost 2 bases and J 9 bases, leaving 14 bases between the germline ends. CDR3 length: 15 residues. CDR3 amino acids: CASSLQGPEGSPLHF. In DNA, the CDR3 is TGTGCCAGCAGTTTACAGGGTCCAGAAGGTTCACCCCTCCACTTT.

This clonotype was observed a few times. V and J are TRBV5-5 and TRBJ2-7; no reliable D call. Trimming took 6 bases from V and 0 from J, leaving 7 bases between them. There are 12 residues in the CDR3. Germline CDR1 reads SGHKS; CDR2 reads YYEKEE (reference sequence). The chain's CDR3 is CASTKDSYEQYF. The CDR3, as DNA: TGTGCCAGCACTAAGGACTCCTACGAGCAGTACTTC.

The chain joins TRBV6-5 to TRBJ2-3; unclear D gene. CDR1 and CDR2 from the germline V gene are MNHEY and SVGAGI. Trimming shortened V by 0 bases and J by 4 bases, and 14 bases separated the two germline ends. CDR3 length: 16 amino acids. This CDR3 reads CASSYSGGPSADTQYF. The CDR3 DNA reads as TGTGCCAGCAGTTACTCGGGCGGACCCTCGGCAGATACGCAGTATTTT.

This clonotype occurred a few times. A junction end diverges from the germline sequence, so it may reflect a read error. The genes are TRBV10-2 and TRBJ1-1; D is ambiguous. The V gene's germline CDR1 is WSHSY and CDR2 SAAADI. The CDR3 is 16 amino acids. The CDR3: CASSEPRGGWNAEAFF. In DNA, the CDR3 is TGCGCCAGCAGTGAGCCTCGCGGTGGATGGAACGCTGAAGCTTTCTTT.

In this sample, this clonotype turned up many times. The gene calls are TRBV6-5 and TRBJ2-7, with 8 bases aligning to TRBD1. CDR1 is MNHEY and CDR2 is SVGAGI in the germline V gene. V dropped 4 bases and J dropped 3; count of bases not matched to a gene: 11. CDR3 size: 16 residues. The CDR3 is CASSSPPGQGVYEQYF. CDR3 nucleotide sequence: TGTGCCAGCAGTTCTCCTCCTGGACAGGGAGTCTACGAGCAGTACTTC.

This clonotype has more than one count but fewer than ten. The CDR3, as DNA: TGTGCCAGCAGCTTAGCGGGCAGCAATAATGAAAAACTGTTTTTT. Protein sequence: CASSLAGSNNEKLFF. The rearrangement links TRBV7-2 to TRBJ1-4; D unclear. Trimming removed 0 bases at V and 4 bases at J, with 9 bases between. This CDR3 is built from 15 residues. Germline V lookup: CDR1 SGHTA, CDR2 FQGNSA.

This clonotype was found a few times. The rearrangement joins TRBV5-8 to TRBJ2-1; tentatively, D is TRBD2 (5 bases). Deletions cut 5 bases from V and 4 bases from J, with 16 bases between. CDR3 size: 15 residues. Per germline, CDR1 SGHTS and CDR2 YDEGEE. For the CDR3, the DNA is TGTGCCAGCAGTCGGGATCGGTTGGGGTACAATGAGCAGTTCTTC. Translation: CASSRDRLGYNEQFF.

This CDR3 reads CASSPDLMSVYEQYF. The CDR3 coding sequence is TGTGCCAGCTCACCTGACCTGATGTCAGTCTACGAGCAGTACTTC. The chain couples TRBV18 to TRBJ2-7; D not certain. Germline V gene lookup returns CDR1 KGHSH and CDR2 LQKENI. The germline V and J ends were trimmed by 3 bases and 3 bases, with 15 bases remaining between them. The CDR3 spans 15 residues.

The chain recombines TRBV4-3 with TRBJ2-5; D perhaps matches TRBD1 (7 bases). Germline V gives CDR1 LGHNA, CDR2 YSLEER. This CDR3 has 16 residues. Trimming pared 4 bases from V and 2 bases from J, leaving 17 bases between. The CDR3 DNA is TGCGCCAGCAGCCCACAGGGGTGGAGGGGACAAGAGACCCAGTACTTC. Protein: CASSPQGWRGQETQYF.

The table lists this clonotype with a few counts. The chain carries TRBV5-1 and TRBJ2-7; the match to TRBD1 covers 7 bases. This CDR3 has 15 residues. Germline V gene data show CDR1 as SGHRS and CDR2 as YFSETQ. V lost 0 bases and J lost 2; bases outside the gene matches: 5. DNA of the CDR3: TGCGCCAGCAGCTTGGACTGGGACAGAGCCTACGAGCAGTACTTC. This codes for CASSLDWDRAYEQYF.

V gene TRBV6-5 combines with J gene TRBJ2-7; 7 bases agree with TRBD2. The CDR3 sequence is 10 residues long. Germline V gene data show CDR1 as MNHEY and CDR2 as SVGAGI. V was clipped by 6 bases and J by 11 bases; unmatched bases: 4. In nucleotides, the CDR3 is TGTGCCAGCAGGCGGGAGAGGGAGTACTTC. It codes for CASRREREYF.

This clonotype was observed many times. The CDR3 reads CASKKDGGRGFGELFF. The CDR3 DNA follows: TGTGCCAGCAAAAAGGACGGCGGGAGGGGATTCGGGGAGCTGTTTTTT. This chain joins TRBV7-2 and TRBJ2-2, with 9 bases matching TRBD2. The CDR3 has 16 residues. V lost 7 bases to trimming and J lost 7 bases; unmatched junction nucleotides: 13. The V gene's germline CDR1 is SGHTA and CDR2 FQGNSA.

This clonotype was recorded a few times. The chain combines TRBV28 with TRBJ1-3, with 9 bases matching TRBD1. CDR1 MDHEN and CDR2 SYDVKM come from the germline V gene. The J segment lost 0 bases and the V segment lost 1 base, leaving 4 bases of the junction unmatched. The CDR3 runs 17 residues. The CDR3 DNA is TGTGCCAGCAGTTTATCGGGACAGGGCTTCTCTGGAAACACCATATATTTT. Protein sequence: CASSLSGQGFSGNTIYF.

This clonotype was counted a few times. The rearrangement joins TRBV9 to TRBJ2-1; D gene uncertain. Germline CDR1 and CDR2: SGDLS and YYNGEE. CDR3 length: 12 amino acids. Trimming shortened V by 4 bases and J by 10 bases, and 12 bases separated the two germline ends. The CDR3 nucleotides are TGTGCCAGCAGCTCGTCTCTAGGGGAGCAGTTCTTC. This gives the protein CASSSSLGEQFF.

The genes are TRBV12-3 or TRBV12-4 and TRBJ2-7, with a tentative D call TRBD1 (6 bases). V gave up 7 bases and J gave up 4 bases, with 14 bases separating them. This CDR3 is built from 13 residues. CDR3 loop: CASTWGTNYEQYF. The CDR3 DNA sequence: TGTGCCAGCACCTGGGGGACAAATTACGAGCAGTACTTC.

The chain employs TRBV7-2 and TRBJ2-5, with D possibly TRBD1 on 5 matching bases. From germline, CDR1 is SGHTA and CDR2 FQGNSA. The CDR3 runs to 15 residues. The V gene lost 4 bases and the J gene lost 5 bases, with 17 bases spanning the gap. The CDR3 is CASSSGPGARETQYF. In DNA form, the CDR3 reads TGTGCCAGCAGCTCTGGCCCTGGGGCCAGGGAGACCCAGTACTTC. Full variable domain (outside the CDR3, taken from reference TRBV7-2 and TRBJ2-5): GAGVSQSPSNKVTEKGKDVELRCDPISGHTALYWYRQSLGQGLEFLIYFQGNSAPDKSGLPSDRFSAERTGGSVSTLTIQRTQQEDSAVYLCASSSGPGARETQYFGPGTRLLVL.

The rearrangement uses TRBV2 and TRBJ2-1, with 11 bases that match TRBD2. The CDR3 has 15 residues. J lost 7 bases, V lost 5 bases, and 7 bases had no gene match. The germline V gene has CDR1 SNHLY and CDR2 FYNNEI. In DNA form, the CDR3 reads TGTGCCAGCAGTTTAGCGGGAGGGCCGGCAAATGAGCAGTTCTTC. It yields the protein CASSLAGGPANEQFF.

This clonotype was seen at least ten times. The rearrangement links TRBV27 to TRBJ2-1; 9 bases agree with TRBD2. Looked up from germline, CDR1 is MNHEY and CDR2 is SMNVEV (reference sequence). This CDR3 contains 14 residues. Losses at the gene ends were 3 bases for V and 8 bases for J; bases not matched to a gene: 5. The CDR3 loop is CASSLVAGVDEQFF. Written as DNA, the CDR3 is TGTGCCAGCAGTTTGGTAGCGGGAGTGGATGAGCAGTTCTTC.

This clonotype was observed a handful of times. The chain links TRBV25-1 to TRBJ2-7; D might be TRBD1 (5 bases). CDR1 and CDR2 (germline): MGHDK, SYGVNS. This CDR3 is built from 13 residues. Trimming took 4 bases from V and 0 from J, leaving 7 bases between them. The CDR3 DNA reads TGTGCCAGCAGTGCAGGGTTCTCCTACGAGCAGTACTTC. Its protein is CASSAGFSYEQYF.

In this sample, this clonotype turned up a few times. The chain joins TRBV5-1 to TRBJ1-4; a weak D match, TRBD1 (6 bases). The CDR3 is 15 amino acids. The V gene lost 4 bases and the J gene lost 5 bases, with 15 bases spanning the gap. The germline gives CDR1 SGHRS, CDR2 YFSETQ. The CDR3 nucleotides are TGCGCCAGCAGCCTCTCGCCAGGGGCAAATGAAAAACTGTTTTTT. Its translation: CASSLSPGANEKLFF. The full variable domain, in which reference TRBV5-1 and TRBJ1-4 provide the parts outside the CDR3, is KAGVTQTPRYLIKTRGQQVTLSCSPISGHRSVSWYQQTPGQGLQFLFEYFSETQRNKGNFPGRFSGRQFSNSRSEMNVSTLELGDSALYLCASSLSPGANEKLFFGSGTQLSVL.

The chain couples TRBV28 to TRBJ2-7, with no clear D. Germline loops: CDR1 MDHEN, CDR2 SYDVKM. The germline V and J ends were trimmed by 2 bases and 6 bases, with 11 bases remaining between them. This CDR3 has 13 residues. CDR3 nucleotide sequence: TGTGCCAGCAGTTTAGGTCGAGAGGCCGAGCAGTACTTC. Its protein is CASSLGREAEQYF.